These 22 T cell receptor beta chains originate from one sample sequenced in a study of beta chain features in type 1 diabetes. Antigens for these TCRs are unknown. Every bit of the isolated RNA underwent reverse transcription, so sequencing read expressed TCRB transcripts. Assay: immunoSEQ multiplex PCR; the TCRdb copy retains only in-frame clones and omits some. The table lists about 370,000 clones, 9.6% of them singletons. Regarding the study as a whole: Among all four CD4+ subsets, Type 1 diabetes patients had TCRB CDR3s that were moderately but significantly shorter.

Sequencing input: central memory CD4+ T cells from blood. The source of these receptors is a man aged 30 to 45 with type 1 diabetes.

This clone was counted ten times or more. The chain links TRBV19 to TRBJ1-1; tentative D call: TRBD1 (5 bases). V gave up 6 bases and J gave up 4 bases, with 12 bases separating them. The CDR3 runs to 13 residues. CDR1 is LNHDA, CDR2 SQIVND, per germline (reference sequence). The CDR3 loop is CASRWKGTTEAFF. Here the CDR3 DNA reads TGTGCCAGTAGGTGGAAGGGGACCACTGAAGCTTTCTTT. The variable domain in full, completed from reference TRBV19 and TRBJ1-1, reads DGGITQSPKYLFRKEGQNVTLSCEQNLNHDAMYWYRQDPGQGLRLIYYSQIVNDFQKGDIAEGYSVSREKKESFPLTVTSAQKNPTAFYLCASRWKGTTEAFFGQGTRLTVV.

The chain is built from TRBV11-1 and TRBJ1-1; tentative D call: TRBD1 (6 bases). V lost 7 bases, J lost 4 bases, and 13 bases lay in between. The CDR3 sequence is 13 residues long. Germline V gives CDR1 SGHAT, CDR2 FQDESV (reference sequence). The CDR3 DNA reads TGTGCCAGCAACCTGGGGGGGCGCACTGAAGCTTTCTTT. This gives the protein CASNLGGRTEAFF.

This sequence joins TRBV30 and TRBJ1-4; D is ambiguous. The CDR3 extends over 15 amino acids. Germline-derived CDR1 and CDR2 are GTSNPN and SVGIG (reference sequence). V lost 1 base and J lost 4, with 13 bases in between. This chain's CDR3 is CAWSGGGSLNEKLFF. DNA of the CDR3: TGTGCCTGGAGTGGAGGTGGCAGTCTTAATGAAAAACTGTTTTTT.

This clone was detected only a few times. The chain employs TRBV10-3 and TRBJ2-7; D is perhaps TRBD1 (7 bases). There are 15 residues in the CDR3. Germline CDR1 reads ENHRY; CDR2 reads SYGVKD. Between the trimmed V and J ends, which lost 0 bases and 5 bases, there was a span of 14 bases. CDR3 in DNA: TGTGCCATCAGTGAGTCCGGCCAGGGGGGCGACGAGCAGTACTTC. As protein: CAISESGQGGDEQYF.

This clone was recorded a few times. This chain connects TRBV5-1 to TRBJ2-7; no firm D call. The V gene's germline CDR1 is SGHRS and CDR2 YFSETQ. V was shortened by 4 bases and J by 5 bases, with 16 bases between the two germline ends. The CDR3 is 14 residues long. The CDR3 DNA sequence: TGCGCCAGCAGCCCCGATAATTGGGAAGACGAGCAGTACTTC. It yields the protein CASSPDNWEDEQYF.

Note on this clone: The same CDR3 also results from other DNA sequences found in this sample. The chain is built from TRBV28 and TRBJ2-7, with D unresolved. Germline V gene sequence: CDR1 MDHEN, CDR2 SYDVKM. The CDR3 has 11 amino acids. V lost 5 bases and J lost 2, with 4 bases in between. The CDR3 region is CASSLTYEQYF. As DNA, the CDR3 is TGTGCCAGCAGTCTTACCTACGAGCAGTACTTC. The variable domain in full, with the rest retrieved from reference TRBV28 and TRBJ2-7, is DVKVTQSSRYLVKRTGEKVFLECVQDMDHENMFWYRQDPGLGLRLIYFSYDVKMKEKGDIPEGYSVSREKKERFSLILESASTNQTSMYLCASSLTYEQYFGPGTRLTVT.

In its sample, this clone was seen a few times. The CDR3 spells CASSLFQGSNQPQHF. CDR3 DNA sequence: TGTGCCAGCAGCTTATTTCAGGGGTCCAATCAGCCCCAGCATTTT. This chain joins TRBV7-2 and TRBJ1-5; tentatively, D is TRBD1 (6 bases). There are 15 residues in the CDR3. V gave up 2 bases and J gave up 3 bases, with 11 bases separating them. Germline CDR1 is SGHTA and CDR2 is FQGNSA.

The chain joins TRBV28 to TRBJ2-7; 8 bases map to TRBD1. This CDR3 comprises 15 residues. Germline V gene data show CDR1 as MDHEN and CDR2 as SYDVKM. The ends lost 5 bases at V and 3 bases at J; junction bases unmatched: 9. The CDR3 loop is CASSPQTGAYYEQYF. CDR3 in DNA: TGTGCCAGCAGTCCTCAGACAGGGGCCTACTACGAGCAGTACTTC.

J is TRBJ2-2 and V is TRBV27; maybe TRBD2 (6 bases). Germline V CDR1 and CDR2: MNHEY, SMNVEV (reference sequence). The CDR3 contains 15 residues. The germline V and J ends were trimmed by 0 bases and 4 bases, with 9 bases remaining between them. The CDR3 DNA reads TGTGCCAGCAGTTTATCGGGGGGATCCACCGGGGAGCTGTTTTTT. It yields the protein CASSLSGGSTGELFF.

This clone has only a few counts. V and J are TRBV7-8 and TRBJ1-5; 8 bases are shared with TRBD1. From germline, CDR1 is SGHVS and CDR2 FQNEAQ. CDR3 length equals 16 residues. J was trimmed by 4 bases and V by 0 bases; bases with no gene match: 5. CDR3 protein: CASSLAIGQGNQPQHF. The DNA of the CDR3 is TGTGCCAGCAGCTTAGCGATAGGACAGGGTAATCAGCCCCAGCATTTT.

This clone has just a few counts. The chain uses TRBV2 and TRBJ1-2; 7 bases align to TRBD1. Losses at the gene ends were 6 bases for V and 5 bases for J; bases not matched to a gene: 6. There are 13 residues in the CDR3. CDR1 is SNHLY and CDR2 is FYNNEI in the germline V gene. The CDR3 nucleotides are TGTGCCAGCAGCGGGACAGCTGCATATGGCTACACCTTC. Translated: CASSGTAAYGYTF.

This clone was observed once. For the CDR3, the DNA is TGTGCCAGCAGAATGGGACAGGGGGGAAGAGAGACCCAGTACTTC. Protein product: CASRMGQGGRETQYF. The chain joins TRBV6-6 to TRBJ2-5, with 11 bases fitting TRBD1. CDR1 is MNHNY and CDR2 is SVGAGI in the germline V gene (reference sequence). The CDR3 contains 15 residues. V was pared by 6 bases and J by 4 bases, with 7 bases of the junction left unmatched.

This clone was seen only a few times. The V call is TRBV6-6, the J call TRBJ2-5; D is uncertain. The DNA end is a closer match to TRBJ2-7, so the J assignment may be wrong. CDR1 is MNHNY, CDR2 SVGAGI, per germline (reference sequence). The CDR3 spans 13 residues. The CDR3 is CASSYQDSYEQYF. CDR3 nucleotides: TGTGCCAGCAGTTACCAGGATTCCTACGAGCAGTACTTC.

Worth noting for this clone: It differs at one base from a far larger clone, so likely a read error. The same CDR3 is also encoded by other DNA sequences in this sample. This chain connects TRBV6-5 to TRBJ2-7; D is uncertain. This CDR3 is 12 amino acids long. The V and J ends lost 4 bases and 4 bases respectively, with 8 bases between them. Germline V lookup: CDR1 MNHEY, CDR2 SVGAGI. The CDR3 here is CASSFQNYEQYF. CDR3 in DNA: TGTGCCAGCAGTTTTCAGAATTACGAGCAGTACTTC.

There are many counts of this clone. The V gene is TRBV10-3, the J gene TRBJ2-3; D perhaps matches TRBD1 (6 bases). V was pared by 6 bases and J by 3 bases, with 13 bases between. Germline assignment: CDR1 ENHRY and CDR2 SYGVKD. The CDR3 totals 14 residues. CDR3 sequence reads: CAISIERGTDTQYF. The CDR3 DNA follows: TGTGCCATCAGCATCGAAAGGGGGACAGATACGCAGTATTTT.

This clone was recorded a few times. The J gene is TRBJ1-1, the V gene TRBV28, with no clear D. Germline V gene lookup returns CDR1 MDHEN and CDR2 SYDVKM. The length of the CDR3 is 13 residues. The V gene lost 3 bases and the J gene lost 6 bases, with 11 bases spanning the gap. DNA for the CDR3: TGTGCCAGCAGTTTGTCGTCTATTCCTGAAGCTTTCTTT. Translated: CASSLSSIPEAFF.

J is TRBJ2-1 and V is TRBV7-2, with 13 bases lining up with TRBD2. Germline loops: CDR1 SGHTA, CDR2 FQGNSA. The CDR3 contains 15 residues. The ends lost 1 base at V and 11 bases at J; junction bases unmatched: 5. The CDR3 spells CASSLVRLAGGKQFF. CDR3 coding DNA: TGTGCCAGCAGCTTAGTTCGACTAGCGGGGGGCAAGCAGTTCTTC.

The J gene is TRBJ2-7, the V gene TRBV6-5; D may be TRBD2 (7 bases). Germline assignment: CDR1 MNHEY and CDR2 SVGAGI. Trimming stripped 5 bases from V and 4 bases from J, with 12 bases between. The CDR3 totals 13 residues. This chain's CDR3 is CASSSEGGYEQYF. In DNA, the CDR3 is TGTGCCAGCAGTAGTGAGGGGGGGTACGAGCAGTACTTC.

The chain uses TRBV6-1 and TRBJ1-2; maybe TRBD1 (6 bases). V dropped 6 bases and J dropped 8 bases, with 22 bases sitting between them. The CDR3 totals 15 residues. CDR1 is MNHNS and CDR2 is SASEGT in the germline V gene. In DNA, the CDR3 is TGTGCCAGCAGCGAAATGGACAGAAGGATGCGAGGCTACACCTTC. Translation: CASSEMDRRMRGYTF.

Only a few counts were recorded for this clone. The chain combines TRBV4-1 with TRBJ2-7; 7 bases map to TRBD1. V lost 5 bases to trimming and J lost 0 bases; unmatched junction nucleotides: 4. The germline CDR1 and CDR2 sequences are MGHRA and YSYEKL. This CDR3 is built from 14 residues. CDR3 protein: CASSGRTGSYEQYF. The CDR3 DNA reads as TGCGCCAGCAGCGGACGGACAGGCTCCTACGAGCAGTACTTC.

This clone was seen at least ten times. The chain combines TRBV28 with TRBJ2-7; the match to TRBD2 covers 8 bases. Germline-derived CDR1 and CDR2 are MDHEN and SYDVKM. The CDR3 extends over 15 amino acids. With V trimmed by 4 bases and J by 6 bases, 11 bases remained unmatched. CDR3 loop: CASSSLAGSNLEQYF. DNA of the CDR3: TGTGCCAGCAGTTCCTTAGCGGGGTCAAATCTCGAGCAGTACTTC.

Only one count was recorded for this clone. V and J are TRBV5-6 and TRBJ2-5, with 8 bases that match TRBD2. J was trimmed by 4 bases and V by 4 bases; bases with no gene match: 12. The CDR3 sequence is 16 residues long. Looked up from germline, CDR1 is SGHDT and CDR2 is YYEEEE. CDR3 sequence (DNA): TGTGCCAGCAGCGACCTGACTAGCGTGGCTCTAGAGACCCAGTACTTC. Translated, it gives CASSDLTSVALETQYF.